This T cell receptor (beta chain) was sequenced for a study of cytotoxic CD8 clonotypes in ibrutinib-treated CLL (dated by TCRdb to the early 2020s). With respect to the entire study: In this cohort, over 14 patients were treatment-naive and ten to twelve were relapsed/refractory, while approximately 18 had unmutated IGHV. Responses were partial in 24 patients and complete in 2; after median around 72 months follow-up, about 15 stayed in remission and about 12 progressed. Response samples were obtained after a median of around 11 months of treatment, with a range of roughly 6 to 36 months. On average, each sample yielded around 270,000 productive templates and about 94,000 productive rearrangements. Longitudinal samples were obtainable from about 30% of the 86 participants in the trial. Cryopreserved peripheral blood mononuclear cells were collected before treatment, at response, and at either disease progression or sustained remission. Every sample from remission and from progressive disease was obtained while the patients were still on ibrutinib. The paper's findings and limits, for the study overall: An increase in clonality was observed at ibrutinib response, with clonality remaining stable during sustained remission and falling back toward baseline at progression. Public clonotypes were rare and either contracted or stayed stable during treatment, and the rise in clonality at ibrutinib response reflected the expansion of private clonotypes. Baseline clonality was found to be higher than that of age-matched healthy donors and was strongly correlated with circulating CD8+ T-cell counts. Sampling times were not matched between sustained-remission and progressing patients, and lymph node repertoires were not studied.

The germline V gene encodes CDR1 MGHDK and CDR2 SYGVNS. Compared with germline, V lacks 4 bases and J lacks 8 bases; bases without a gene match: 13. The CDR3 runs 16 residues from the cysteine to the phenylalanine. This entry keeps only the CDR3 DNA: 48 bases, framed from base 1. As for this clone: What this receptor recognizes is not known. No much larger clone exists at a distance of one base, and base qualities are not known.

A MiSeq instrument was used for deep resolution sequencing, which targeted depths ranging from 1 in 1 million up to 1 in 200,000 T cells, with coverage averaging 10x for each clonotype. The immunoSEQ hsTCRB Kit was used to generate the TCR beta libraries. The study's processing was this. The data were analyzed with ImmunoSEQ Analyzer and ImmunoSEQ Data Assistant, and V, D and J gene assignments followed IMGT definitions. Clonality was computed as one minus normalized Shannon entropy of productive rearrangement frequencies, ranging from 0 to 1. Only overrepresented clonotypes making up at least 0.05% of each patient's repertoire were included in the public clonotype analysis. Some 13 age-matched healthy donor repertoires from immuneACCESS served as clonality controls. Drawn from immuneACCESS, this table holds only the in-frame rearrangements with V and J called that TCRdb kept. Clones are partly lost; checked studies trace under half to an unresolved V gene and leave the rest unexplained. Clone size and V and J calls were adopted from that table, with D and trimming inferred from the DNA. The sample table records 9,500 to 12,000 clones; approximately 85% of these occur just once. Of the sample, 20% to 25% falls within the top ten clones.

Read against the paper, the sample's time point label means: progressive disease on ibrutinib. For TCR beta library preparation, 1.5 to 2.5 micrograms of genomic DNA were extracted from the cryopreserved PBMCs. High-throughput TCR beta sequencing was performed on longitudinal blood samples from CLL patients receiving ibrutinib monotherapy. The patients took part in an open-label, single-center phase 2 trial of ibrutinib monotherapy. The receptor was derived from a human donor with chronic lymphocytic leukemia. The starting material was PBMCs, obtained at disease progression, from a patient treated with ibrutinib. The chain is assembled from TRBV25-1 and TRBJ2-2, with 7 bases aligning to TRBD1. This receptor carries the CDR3 CASSATHSEGAGELFF. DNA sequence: TGTGCCAGCAGTGCGACCCACTCCGAGGGGGCTGGGGAGCTGTTTTTT.